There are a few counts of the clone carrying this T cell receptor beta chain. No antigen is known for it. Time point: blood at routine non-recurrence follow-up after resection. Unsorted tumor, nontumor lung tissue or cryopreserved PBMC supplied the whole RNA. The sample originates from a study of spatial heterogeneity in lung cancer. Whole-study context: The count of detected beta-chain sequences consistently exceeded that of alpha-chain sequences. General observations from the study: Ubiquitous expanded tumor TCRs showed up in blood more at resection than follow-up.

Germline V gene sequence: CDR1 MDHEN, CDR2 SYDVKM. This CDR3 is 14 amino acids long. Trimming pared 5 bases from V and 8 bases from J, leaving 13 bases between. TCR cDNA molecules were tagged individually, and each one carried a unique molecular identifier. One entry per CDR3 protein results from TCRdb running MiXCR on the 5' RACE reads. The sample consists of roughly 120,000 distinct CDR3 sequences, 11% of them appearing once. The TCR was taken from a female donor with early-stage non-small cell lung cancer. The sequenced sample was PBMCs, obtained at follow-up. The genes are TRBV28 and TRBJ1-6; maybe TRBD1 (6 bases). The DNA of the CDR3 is TGTGCCAGCAGTCCCGGGACAAGGGATTCACCCCTCCACTTT. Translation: CASSPGTRDSPLHF.